This T cell receptor beta chain stems from a study of T cell changes during pregnancy in multiple sclerosis. Germline CDR1 is PRHDT and CDR2 is FYEKMQ (reference sequence). V shed 4 bases, J shed 6 bases, and the junction held 12 bases outside the gene matches. CDR3 length equals 16 residues. The protocol was immunoSEQ multiplex PCR, while the TCRdb copy is restricted to in-frame clones and leaves out a portion. The sample yields approximately 53,000 clones, 90% seen once. Sample: peripheral blood, taken after pregnancy. This clonotype was sampled from a female donor in good health, enrolled as a control in a pregnancy study. This chain uses TRBV13 with TRBJ2-1; 7 bases align to TRBD2. This CDR3 is CASSSQVAGGSNEQFF. The CDR3 DNA reads as TGTGCCAGCAGCTCACAGGTAGCGGGCGGGAGCAATGAGCAGTTCTTC.